This is a list of T cell receptor beta chains from one sample in a study of control samples from healthy donors and cancer patients. The repertoire was sequenced with immunoSEQ multiplex PCR; TCRdb's copy has only in-frame clones and lacks some. The data hold more than 95,000 clones, with just over 90% observed a single time. Source material: blood. These receptors all stem from a man between 18 and 35 years old in good health. Each CDR3 is given with its conserved first and last residue. Each record gives: CDR3 protein, CDR3 DNA, clone size, V gene, J gene, D gene. D genes are given only for firm matches. Not all rows give a size; the values are once, few, many and, for expanded clones, a class.

cdr3_aa: CASSQVSGGPYEQYF
cdr3_nt: TGTGCCAGCAGCCAAGTGTCAGGGGGACCCTACGAGCAGTACTTC
clone_size: .
v_call: TRBV14
j_call: TRBJ2-7
d_call: TRBD1

cdr3_aa: CASSHGLAGEGGNEQFF
cdr3_nt: TGTGCCAGCAGCCACGGGCTAGCGGGGGAGGGGGGGAATGAGCAGTTCTTC
clone_size: .
v_call: TRBV4-2
j_call: TRBJ2-1
d_call: TRBD2

cdr3_aa: CASSLTDRMNTEAFF
cdr3_nt: TGTGCCAGCAGCTTGACCGACCGCATGAACACTGAAGCTTTCTTT
clone_size: once
v_call: TRBV5-6
j_call: TRBJ1-1
d_call: .

cdr3_aa: CATSRPGRDAYEQYF
cdr3_nt: TGTGCCACCAGCAGACCAGGGCGGGACGCCTACGAGCAGTACTTC
clone_size: .
v_call: TRBV15
j_call: TRBJ2-7
d_call: .

cdr3_aa: CASSSGLAGASTDTQYF
cdr3_nt: TGTGCCAGCAGCTCAGGACTAGCGGGGGCCAGCACAGATACGCAGTATTTT
clone_size: .
v_call: TRBV13
j_call: TRBJ2-3
d_call: TRBD2

cdr3_aa: CASSGRGFEQFF
cdr3_nt: TGTGCCAGTAGCGGGAGAGGGTTTGAGCAGTTCTTC
clone_size: .
v_call: TRBV19
j_call: TRBJ2-1
d_call: .

cdr3_aa: CASYPLGSGELFF
cdr3_nt: TGTGCCAGTTACCCCCTGGGGTCCGGGGAGCTGTTTTTT
clone_size: .
v_call: TRBV6-5
j_call: TRBJ2-2
d_call: .

cdr3_aa: CASARDNQNTGELFF
cdr3_nt: TGCGCCAGCGCCCGGGACAACCAAAACACCGGGGAGCTGTTTTTT
clone_size: .
v_call: TRBV5-1
j_call: TRBJ2-2
d_call: .

cdr3_aa: CSASYLTDTQYF
cdr3_nt: TGCAGTGCTAGTTATCTTACAGATACGCAGTATTTT
clone_size: .
v_call: TRBV20-1
j_call: TRBJ2-3
d_call: .

cdr3_aa: CASSPTGANEKLFF
cdr3_nt: TGTGCCAGCTCACCAACAGGGGCCAATGAAAAACTGTTTTTT
clone_size: .
v_call: TRBV18
j_call: TRBJ1-4
d_call: TRBD1

cdr3_aa: CATSREGPRFSPGYTF
cdr3_nt: TGTGCCACCAGCAGAGAGGGTCCAAGGTTCAGTCCCGGCTACACCTTC
clone_size: .
v_call: TRBV15
j_call: TRBJ1-2
d_call: .

cdr3_aa: CASSPHAQGYGYTF
cdr3_nt: TGTGCCAGCAGCCCACACGCACAGGGTTATGGCTACACCTTC
clone_size: .
v_call: TRBV7-8
j_call: TRBJ1-2
d_call: .

cdr3_aa: CASSFEGTSSGLFF
cdr3_nt: TGTGCCAGCAGCTTTGAAGGGACTAGCAGTGGGCTGTTTTTT
clone_size: .
v_call: TRBV7-6
j_call: TRBJ2-2
d_call: TRBD2

cdr3_aa: CASSYSILYEQYF
cdr3_nt: TGTGCCAGCAGTTACAGTATTCTCTACGAGCAGTACTTC
clone_size: .
v_call: TRBV6-2/TRBV6-3
j_call: TRBJ2-7
d_call: .

cdr3_aa: CASSATGMTGELFF
cdr3_nt: TGTGCCAGCTCGGCGACAGGGATGACCGGGGAGCTGTTTTTT
clone_size: .
v_call: TRBV18
j_call: TRBJ2-2
d_call: TRBD1

cdr3_aa: CASGSPRLGTEAFF
cdr3_nt: TGTGCTAGTGGTTCCCCCCGGCTCGGAACTGAAGCTTTCTTT
clone_size: .
v_call: TRBV12-5
j_call: TRBJ1-1
d_call: .

cdr3_aa: CASAQGTVPSYNSPLHF
cdr3_nt: TGTGCCAGCGCTCAGGGGACCGTACCCTCCTATAATTCACCCCTCCACTTT
clone_size: .
v_call: TRBV28
j_call: TRBJ1-6
d_call: .

cdr3_aa: CASSDRGRVYSNQPQHF
cdr3_nt: TGTGCCAGCAGCGACAGGGGCCGCGTGTATAGCAATCAGCCCCAGCATTTT
clone_size: .
v_call: TRBV21-1
j_call: TRBJ1-5
d_call: .

cdr3_aa: CASSQDRIGTSGRVNTGELFF
cdr3_nt: TGCGCCAGCAGCCAAGATCGGATAGGGACTAGCGGGAGGGTAAACACCGGGGAGCTGTTTTTT
clone_size: .
v_call: TRBV4-3
j_call: TRBJ2-2
d_call: TRBD2

cdr3_aa: CASSDGSGGNTQYF
cdr3_nt: TGTGCCAGCAGTGACGGCAGCGGCGGGAATACGCAGTATTTT
clone_size: .
v_call: TRBV6-4
j_call: TRBJ2-3
d_call: .

cdr3_aa: CASSVVDTHGDEQFF
cdr3_nt: TGTGCCAGCAGCGTAGTTGACACCCACGGGGATGAGCAGTTCTTC
clone_size: .
v_call: TRBV9
j_call: TRBJ2-1
d_call: .

cdr3_aa: CSVFDRTEAFF
cdr3_nt: TGCAGCGTATTTGACAGGACTGAAGCTTTCTTT
clone_size: .
v_call: TRBV29-1
j_call: TRBJ1-1
d_call: .

cdr3_aa: CASSTRLAGGNEQFF
cdr3_nt: TGTGCCAGCAGCACCAGACTAGCGGGAGGCAATGAGCAGTTCTTC
clone_size: .
v_call: TRBV3-1/TRBV3-2
j_call: TRBJ2-1
d_call: TRBD2

cdr3_aa: CASSLITTKDSPYEQYF
cdr3_nt: TGTGCCAGCTCACTAATCACAACCAAAGACAGTCCCTACGAGCAGTACTTC
clone_size: .
v_call: TRBV18
j_call: TRBJ2-7
d_call: .

cdr3_aa: CATSSYGGNYGYTF
cdr3_nt: TGTGCCACCAGCAGCTACGGGGGCAACTATGGCTACACCTTC
clone_size: .
v_call: TRBV15
j_call: TRBJ1-2
d_call: .

cdr3_aa: CAWTDLANYGYTF
cdr3_nt: TGTGCCTGGACTGACCTAGCTAACTATGGCTACACCTTC
clone_size: .
v_call: TRBV30
j_call: TRBJ1-2
d_call: .

cdr3_aa: CASSQEIVAGTEAFF
cdr3_nt: TGTGCCAGCAGCCAAGAGATAGTAGCCGGAACCGAAGCTTTCTTT
clone_size: .
v_call: TRBV3-1/TRBV3-2
j_call: TRBJ1-1
d_call: .